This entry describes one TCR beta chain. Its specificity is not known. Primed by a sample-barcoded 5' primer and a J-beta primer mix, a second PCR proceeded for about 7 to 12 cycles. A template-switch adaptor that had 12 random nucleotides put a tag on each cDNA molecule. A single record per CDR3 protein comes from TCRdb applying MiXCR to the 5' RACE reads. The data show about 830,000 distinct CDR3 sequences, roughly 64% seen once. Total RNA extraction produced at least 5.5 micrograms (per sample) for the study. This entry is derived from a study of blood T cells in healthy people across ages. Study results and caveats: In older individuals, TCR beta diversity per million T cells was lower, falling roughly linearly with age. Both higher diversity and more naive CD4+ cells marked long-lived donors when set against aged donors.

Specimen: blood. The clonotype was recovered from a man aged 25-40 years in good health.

CDR3 bases: TGCAGCGCTCTTCGCCTGGGTAGCACAGATACGCAGTATTTT. Protein product: CSALRLGSTDTQYF. The chain uses TRBV29-1 and TRBJ2-3, with D uncertain. With 7 bases removed from V and 0 bases from J, the gap between germline ends came to 14 bases. The CDR3 has 14 residues. Per germline, CDR1 SQVTM and CDR2 ANQGSEA.